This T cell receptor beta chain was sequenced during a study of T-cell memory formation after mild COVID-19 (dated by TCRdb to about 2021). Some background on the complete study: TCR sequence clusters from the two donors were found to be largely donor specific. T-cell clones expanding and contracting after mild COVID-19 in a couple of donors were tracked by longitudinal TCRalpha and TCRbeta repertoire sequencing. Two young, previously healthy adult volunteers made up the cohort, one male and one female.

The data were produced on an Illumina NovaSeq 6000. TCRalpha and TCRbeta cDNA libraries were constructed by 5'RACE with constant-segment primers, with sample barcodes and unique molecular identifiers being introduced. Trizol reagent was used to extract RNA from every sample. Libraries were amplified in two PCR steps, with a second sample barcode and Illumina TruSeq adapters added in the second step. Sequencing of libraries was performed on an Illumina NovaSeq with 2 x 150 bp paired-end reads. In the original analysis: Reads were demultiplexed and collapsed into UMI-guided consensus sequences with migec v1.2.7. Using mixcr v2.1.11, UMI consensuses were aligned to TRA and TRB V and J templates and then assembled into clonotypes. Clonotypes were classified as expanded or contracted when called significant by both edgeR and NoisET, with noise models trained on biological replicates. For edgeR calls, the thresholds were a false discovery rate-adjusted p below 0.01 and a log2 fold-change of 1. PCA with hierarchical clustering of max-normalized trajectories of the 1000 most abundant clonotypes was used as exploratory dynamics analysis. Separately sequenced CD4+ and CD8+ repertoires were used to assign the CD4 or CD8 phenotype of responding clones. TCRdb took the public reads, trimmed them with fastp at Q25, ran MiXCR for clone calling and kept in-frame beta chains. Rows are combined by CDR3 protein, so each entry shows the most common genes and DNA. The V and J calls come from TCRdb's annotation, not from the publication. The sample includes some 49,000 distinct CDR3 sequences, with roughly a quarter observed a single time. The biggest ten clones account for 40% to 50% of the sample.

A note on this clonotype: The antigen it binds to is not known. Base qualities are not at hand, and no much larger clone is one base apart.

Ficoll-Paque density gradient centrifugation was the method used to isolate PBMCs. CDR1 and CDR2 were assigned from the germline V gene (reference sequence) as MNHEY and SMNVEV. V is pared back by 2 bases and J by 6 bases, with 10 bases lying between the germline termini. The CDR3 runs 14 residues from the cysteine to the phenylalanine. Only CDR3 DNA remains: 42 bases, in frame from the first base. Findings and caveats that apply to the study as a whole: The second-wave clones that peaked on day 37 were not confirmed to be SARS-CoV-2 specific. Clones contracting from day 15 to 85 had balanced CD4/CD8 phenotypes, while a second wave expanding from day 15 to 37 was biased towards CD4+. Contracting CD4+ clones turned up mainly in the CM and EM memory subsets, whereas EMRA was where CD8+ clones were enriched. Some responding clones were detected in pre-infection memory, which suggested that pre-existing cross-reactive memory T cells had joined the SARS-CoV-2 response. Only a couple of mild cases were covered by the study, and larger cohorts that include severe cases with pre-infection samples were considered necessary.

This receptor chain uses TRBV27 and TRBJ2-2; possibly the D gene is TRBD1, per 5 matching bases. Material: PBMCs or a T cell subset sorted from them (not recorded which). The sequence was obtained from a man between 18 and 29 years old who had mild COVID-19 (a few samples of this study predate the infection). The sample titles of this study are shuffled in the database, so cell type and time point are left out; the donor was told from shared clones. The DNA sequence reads TGTGCCAGCAGTTTAGCCAGGGCCCCCGGGGAGCTGTTTTTT. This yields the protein CASSLARAPGELFF.